This TCR beta chain appears in the sequencing data of a study of cytomegalovirus exposure and HLA in healthy donors (dated by TCRdb to between 2016 and 2019). In the study overall: An earlier analysis of approximately 590 of the donors reported roughly 270 Gb of sequence data and more than 90 million unique TCR beta sequences from 150 million to 200 million T cells. An early release covering 500 to 750 HLA-typed donors comprised about 300 gigabases of sequencing data and approximately 85 million unique TCR sequences. Of the 300 to 500 genotyped donors, 65% to 90% were placed in the genetic ancestry cluster associated with self-reported Caucasian donors. The study aimed to test whether cataloging public T cell receptors could reveal signatures of past pathogen exposure. The study used immunosequencing to profile the T cell repertoires of about 670 subjects and linked those repertoires to cytomegalovirus serostatus. In addition to the first cohort of 650 to 750 subjects, a separate validation cohort of approximately 120 different subjects was used. To predict cytomegalovirus infection status, the study brought together high-throughput TCR immunosequencing, statistical association of individual TCRs with disease status, and machine learning. A later analysis re-analyzed previously published TCR beta repertoires from 666 donors and added high-resolution HLA genotyping to study TCR occurrence patterns. Rather than drawing on any new phenotypic data, the later analysis identified candidate immune exposures from TCR beta sequences and the way those sequences occurred across donors. In an earlier analysis of 500 to 650 of the donors, high-throughput TCR beta sequencing was used to judge whether each TCR beta V gene segment behaved as functional or pseudogenic. Donor age, sex, ethnicity and CMV serostatus were compiled together with the repertoire data. Genome-wide SNP genotypes for about 55% of the roughly 670 donors were used in a later genetic analysis, which treated that subset as a discovery cohort. All discovery cohort repertoires had been generated using a single sequencing platform. Class I and class II HLA loci were covered by the typing at four-digit resolution. Typing coverage differed by locus: A, B, C, DRB1 and DQB1 were typed in roughly 620-630 donors, DQA1 in about 500, DPA1 in some 610, and DPB1 in 450 to 480. Four to six DR-DQ haplotypes were handled as single units for association and clustering because linkage in the cohort was strong. On average, about 240,000 unique TCR beta nucleotide sequences were sequenced per donor among 398 genotyped donors of the cohort, with approximately 18% of those sequences being non-productive.

On this clone: Which antigen it targets is not known. No clone much larger than this one lies a single base away; base qualities are absent.

In total, roughly 670 healthy bone marrow donors made up the cohort. At the time of sampling, all cohort members were nominally healthy, though unrecorded immune exposures were likely present. The donor was CMV seropositive and was included in the group of 250 to 300 seropositive cohort members. A peripheral blood sample was collected from each donor, and TCR beta sequencing was performed on peripheral blood mononuclear cells. Genomic DNA extraction from the blood cell samples was performed with the Qiagen DNeasy Blood Extraction Kit. The CDR1 and CDR2 encoded by the germline V gene are SGHAT and FQNNGV. The V end gives up 4 bases and the J end 3 bases, leaving 8 bases in the junction not matched to a gene. There are 15 amino acids in the CDR3, from cysteine to phenylalanine inclusive. Left in the record is the CDR3 DNA by itself, 45 bases read in frame from the first base. On the study overall, not on this receptor specifically: The earlier analysis of about 600 of the donors excluded roughly 17 rarely observed V segments, including chromosome 9 orphons, because counts were too low. The only immune exposure information available for the cohort was CMV serostatus. The cohort was sequenced for TCR beta chains only, and without alpha or paired-chain data the features that could be detected were limited. Because HLA typing was missing for some donors at each locus, association tests included only the typed subset. In a later genetic analysis, fewer N-insertions in productive TCRs were reported among donors in an Asian-associated ancestry cluster than the approximately 630-donor mean. According to a later analysis, TCR association rates differed among HLA loci, with DRB1 alleles showing the most associated TCRs and HLA-C alleles showing the fewest. According to the authors, the approach could potentially be generalized to other disease states and immunological phenotypes. Across donors, most TCR sequences were observed very rarely, whereas some public TCRs were present in many individuals. A further reported finding was that TCR beta sequences accurately predicted the HLA-A and HLA-B alleles for most subjects in the first cohort. Most CMV-associated TCR beta chains appeared to be HLA-restricted in a later analysis, and the HLA associations seemed to be driven largely by CMV exposure. A total of 150 to 200 TCR beta chains were listed by the study as associated with cytomegalovirus. Roughly uniform sequencing depth across donors was assumed in presence/absence analyses, although this assumption may not hold. In a later analysis, several top co-occurrence clusters were reported to appear linked to parvovirus B19, influenza, CMV and Epstein-Barr virus. Correlated functional status among segregating V segments might be attributable to linkage disequilibrium, but an unknown experimental factor could not be ruled out. Specific HLA alleles were associated with 18,000 or so TCR beta sequences at a false discovery rate of 0.05 in a later analysis. A later analysis found that HLA-associated TCR beta chains were more clonally expanded and had lower generation probabilities than equally common non-associated chains. In vitro tests confirmed that a few of the cytomegalovirus-associated TCR beta chains recognize cytomegalovirus antigens. A later genetic analysis associated a missense DCLRE1C variant with V-gene and J-gene trimming of TCR beta chains, and an independent cohort replicated the association. An earlier analysis of approximately 500 of the donors showed that most TCR beta V segments appeared in productive rearrangements either about 87% or about 30% of the time, which broadly matched IMGT annotations. A group of highly shared sequence variants was considered likely to be a technical artifact of the sequencing pipeline. In both the original and validation cohorts, the classifier was reported to diagnose cytomegalovirus status with high specificity and sensitivity. When HLA alleles, especially DR and DQ, strongly co-occurred, TCR associations were difficult to assign to individual alleles. The 87-base-pair reads could not distinguish some IMGT-functional V segments, including TRBV6-2 and TRBV6-3, so those segments were excluded.

Receptors were amplified or captured by the immunoSEQ multiplex PCR assay. The multiplex PCR relied on a mix of 60 forward primers for TCR Vbeta segments and 13 reverse primers for TCR Jbeta segments. The CDR3 region of rearranged TCR beta genes was amplified from genomic DNA by a multiplex PCR assay. The Illumina HiSeq System was used to sequence the amplified TCR beta libraries as 87-base-pair reads. The study's own analysis went as follows. A later analysis counted approximately 74 million unique TCR beta chains across the 550 to 700 repertoires, and roughly 9.9 million of these chains were shared by at least two donors. Raw reads were error-corrected and collapsed into unique sequences with a nearest-neighbor algorithm that merged closely related sequences to remove PCR and sequencing errors. Alignment of CDR3 sequences to IMGT reference sequences was used to assign V, D and J gene segments. For a sequence to be retained, a match of at least six nucleotides to both a V gene segment and a J gene segment was required. A rearrangement counted as productive if the CDR3 had no stop codons and remained in frame with V and J, and every other rearrangement counted as non-productive. CDR3 was defined by IMGT convention, running from the second conserved V-encoded cysteine to the conserved J-encoded phenylalanine. The earlier analysis of about 610 of the donors excluded any sequence lacking an unambiguous match to a single V gene segment. An earlier analysis of approximately 590 of the donors called V segments functional above 56.7% productive rearrangements and segregating when the between-donor standard deviation exceeded 5%. A statistical classification framework was developed to diagnose cytomegalovirus status using the catalog of TCR beta chain sequences. A later analysis assigned V and J genes by comparing TCR nucleotide sequences with IMGT/GENE-DB human TR gene sequences. A later analysis assigned CDR3 sequences and most-parsimonious VDJ recombination scenarios with the TCRdist pipeline. In a later analysis, every TCR beta chain was defined by the combination of its CDR3 amino acid sequence and its V-gene family, and reads without a unique V-gene family were dropped. As a way to deal with suspected cross-contamination and a sequencing artifact, a later analysis dropped 450 to 600 nucleotide sequences that were highly shared and had low generation probability. A later analysis calculated a clonal expansion index for each public chain from normalized within-repertoire ranks of inferred template counts. In a later analysis, generation probabilities were computed with a VDJ recombination model fitted to out-of-frame rearrangements, and the resulting probabilities were checked against IGoR. A later analysis scored TCR-TCR, TCR-HLA and TCR-CMV co-occurrence with hypergeometric tests, applying a repertoire-size bias correction to TCR pairs. To estimate false discovery rates, a later analysis permuted the HLA or CMV assignments 20 times. A later analysis grouped co-occurring TCRs with DBSCAN, adding TCRdist sequence similarity when clustering within HLA-allele-positive subsets. For co-occurrence clustering, repertoires with fewer than 30,000 or more than 120,000 public chains were excluded, along with roughly 5 repertoires with anomalous nucleotide sharing. The table comes from immuneACCESS by way of TCRdb, which keeps in-frame sequences with V and J called. Part of the clones is missing from these tables; in studies checked, under half for an unresolved V gene and the rest for unknown reasons. The D gene and trimming were derived from the DNA, and the V and J assignments and clone size from that table. The sample profile shows 99,000 or so clones; under 85% of them were found once. The ten largest clones take up 8.5% to 10% of the sample.

The receptor chain draws on TRBV11-2 and TRBJ2-7, with 8 bases aligning to TRBD1. This TCR derives from a woman aged 40 to 50 in good health and CMV-seropositive. Sequences were obtained from PBMCs. The base sequence is TGTGCCAGCAGCTACCCTCGGACAGGGCTCTACGAGCAGTACTTC. Translated, it reads CASSYPRTGLYEQYF.